This entry lists 20 T cell receptor beta chains sequenced from one sample in a study of shared clonotypes between healthy human individuals. The data were produced by immunoSEQ multiplex PCR, yet TCRdb's version contains in-frame clones alone and is incomplete. The sample records some 1,100,000 clones, more than 75% being singletons. The sequenced material came from memory CD4+ T cells from PBMCs. Subset: CD45RA-negative fraction. These receptors were obtained from a man aged 18 to 30 in good health. Some clones in this sample may be carry-over from other donors' samples.

This clone was counted ten times or more. The chain has TRBV12-2 and TRBJ2-2; the table's TRBD2 call for D was not verified on the DNA. TRBV12-2 is given as a pseudogene. The CDR3 is 21 residues long. CDR3 DNA sequence: TGTGCAAGTCGCTTATCGCCAACCGATTCGACCGGGACTAGCCGTACCGGGGAGCTGTTTTTT. This encodes CASRLSPTDSTGTSRTGELFF.

This clone was seen only once. This chain joins TRBV11-2 and TRBJ2-7; 10 nucleotides line up with TRBD2. Germline trimming cut 0 bases from V and 5 bases from J; bases unmatched to any gene: 7. The CDR3 spans 16 residues. The germline V gene encodes CDR1 SGHAT and CDR2 FQNNGV. As DNA, the CDR3 is TGTGCCAGCAGCTTAGAATTATGGCTAGCGGGAGACGAGCAGTACTTC. Encoded protein: CASSLELWLAGDEQYF.

This clone was seen only once. The chain carries TRBV6-5 and TRBJ2-5; 7 bases are a match to TRBD2. Trimming at V came to 2 bases and at J to 5 bases, leaving 5 bases not matched to a gene. Germline V lookup: CDR1 MNHEY, CDR2 SVGAGI. The CDR3 sequence is 14 residues long. This CDR3 is CASSYGEGGETQYF. The CDR3 coding sequence is TGTGCCAGCAGTTACGGGGAGGGAGGTGAGACCCAGTACTTC.

V gene TRBV11-3 combines with J gene TRBJ2-1; 8 bases match TRBD2. This CDR3 has 16 amino acids. V gave up 6 bases and J gave up 6 bases; unmatched junction bases: 13. Germline-derived CDR1 and CDR2 are SGHNT and YENEEA. CDR3 loop: CASSPLGAGGLNEQFF. The CDR3 DNA reads TGTGCCAGCAGTCCTCTCGGGGCGGGAGGACTCAATGAGCAGTTCTTC.

V and J are TRBV19 and TRBJ1-1; a weak D match, TRBD1 (5 bases). V lost 5 bases to trimming and J lost 1 base, with 14 bases between them. Per germline, CDR1 LNHDA and CDR2 SQIVND (reference sequence). The CDR3 spans 15 residues. The CDR3 DNA sequence: TGTGCCAGTAGTTTCCCATGGGGGAGGAACACTGAAGCTTTCTTT. It specifies CASSFPWGRNTEAFF.

The chain employs TRBV7-9 and TRBJ2-7; D is possibly TRBD2 (6 bases). CDR3 length equals 15 residues. V was trimmed by 5 bases and J by 0 bases, leaving 14 bases between them. Germline-derived CDR1 and CDR2 are SEHNR and FQNEAQ (reference sequence). This chain's CDR3 is CASSPGTVNSYEQYF. The DNA of the CDR3 is TGTGCCAGCAGCCCCGGGACTGTAAACTCCTACGAGCAGTACTTC.

This chain uses TRBV28 with TRBJ1-3; D remains ambiguous. Per germline, CDR1 MDHEN and CDR2 SYDVKM. V lost 2 bases and J lost 9, with 11 bases in between. This CDR3 contains 13 residues. The CDR3 protein is CASSLEGTATIYF. The CDR3, as DNA: TGTGCCAGCAGTTTAGAAGGTACCGCCACCATATATTTT.

The chain employs TRBV5-4 and TRBJ2-2; tentatively, D is TRBD1 or TRBD2 (5 bases each). CDR1 and CDR2 from the germline V gene are SGHNT and YYREEE (reference sequence). The CDR3 consists of 16 residues. V shed 4 bases and J shed 2 bases, with 15 bases lying between them. CDR3 DNA: TGTGCCAGCAGCCTGAATGGGGGTATCAACACCGGGGAGCTGTTTTTT. This sequence encodes CASSLNGGINTGELFF.

The chain employs TRBV19 and TRBJ1-1; D ambiguous. V was cut by 2 bases and J by 7 bases, with 14 bases left in between. Looked up from germline, CDR1 is LNHDA and CDR2 is SQIVND (reference sequence). The CDR3 consists of 14 residues. The CDR3 DNA sequence: TGTGCCAGTAGTATATTTTTGGGTGAAGGTGAAGCTTTCTTT. It encodes CASSIFLGEGEAFF.

This sequence joins TRBV9 and TRBJ2-3; 7 bases are a match to TRBD2. This CDR3 has 15 residues. The germline CDR1 and CDR2 sequences are SGDLS and YYNGEE. The J segment lost 2 bases and the V segment lost 6 bases, leaving 9 bases of the junction unmatched. The CDR3 sequence: CASTPGGLITDTQYF. The CDR3 nucleotides are TGTGCCAGCACCCCGGGGGGTCTTATCACAGATACGCAGTATTTT.

The chain links TRBV7-2 to TRBJ2-7, with D possibly matching TRBD1 (5 bases). Trimming removed 4 bases from V and 3 bases from J, with 7 bases in between. The CDR3 is made up of 12 amino acids. Germline V lookup: CDR1 SGHTA, CDR2 FQGNSA. The CDR3 bases are TGTGCCAGCAGCTACAGGCTCTACGAGCAGTACTTC. Translating it yields CASSYRLYEQYF. Filled out from reference TRBV7-2 and TRBJ2-7, the complete variable domain reads GAGVSQSPSNKVTEKGKDVELRCDPISGHTALYWYRQSLGQGLEFLIYFQGNSAPDKSGLPSDRFSAERTGGSVSTLTIQRTQQEDSAVYLCASSYRLYEQYFGPGTRLTVT.

J is TRBJ1-2 and V is TRBV2, with a tentative D call TRBD1 (5 bases). The CDR3 sequence is 13 residues long. Germline V CDR1 and CDR2: SNHLY, FYNNEI. Between the trimmed V and J ends, which lost 10 bases and 4 bases, there was a span of 16 bases. The CDR3 DNA sequence: TGTGCCACCAGGTTGGGGGAACCCTATGGCTACACCTTC. Translated: CATRLGEPYGYTF.

The chain links TRBV6-5 to TRBJ2-2; maybe TRBD2 (5 bases). Per germline, CDR1 MNHEY and CDR2 SVGAGI. With 4 bases removed from V and 1 base from J, the gap between germline ends came to 7 bases. This CDR3 spans 14 amino acids. The CDR3 loop is CASSFGVNTGELFF. The CDR3 region has the DNA TGTGCCAGCAGTTTCGGGGTGAACACCGGGGAGCTGTTTTTT.

A few counts support this clone. This rearrangement joins TRBV30 to TRBJ1-5; D is perhaps TRBD1 (5 bases). This CDR3 is 13 amino acids long. V was pared by 1 base and J by 8 bases, with 12 bases between. Germline loops: CDR1 GTSNPN, CDR2 SVGIG (reference sequence). Here the CDR3 reads CAWSARVGEPQHF. The CDR3 DNA reads TGTGCCTGGAGTGCCAGGGTAGGGGAGCCCCAGCATTTT.

The rearrangement links TRBV6-4 to TRBJ2-3; D possibly uses TRBD1 or TRBD2 (5 bases each). CDR3 length: 14 amino acids. Germline assignment: CDR1 MRHNA and CDR2 SNTAGT. Trimming cost V 11 bases and J 4 bases, with 19 bases left between them. CDR3 nucleotide sequence: TGTGCCGGCTGGACGAGGGGAAAGCCAGATACGCAGTATTTT. Its protein is CAGWTRGKPDTQYF.

This sequence joins TRBV2 and TRBJ1-4; D remains unclear. Looked up from germline, CDR1 is SNHLY and CDR2 is FYNNEI. This CDR3 is built from 12 residues. V was clipped by 4 bases and J by 8 bases, with 8 bases between them. Here the CDR3 DNA reads TGTGCCAGCAGTGTTCTGGAGGAAAAACTGTTTTTT. Its protein product is CASSVLEEKLFF.

The chain has TRBV2 and TRBJ2-7; no clear D gene. CDR1 and CDR2 from the germline V gene are SNHLY and FYNNEI. Trimming took off 4 bases at V and 0 bases at J, with 13 bases between the two ends. The CDR3 is made up of 15 amino acids. The CDR3: CASSVFQAISYEQYF. In DNA, the CDR3 is TGTGCCAGCAGTGTGTTCCAGGCGATCTCCTACGAGCAGTACTTC.

This sequence joins TRBV4-2 and TRBJ1-2; 8 nucleotides line up with TRBD1. CDR3 length: 16 residues. The germline gives CDR1 LGHNA, CDR2 YNFKEQ. V trimming: 2 bases; J trimming: 5 bases; junction bases outside the gene matches: 10. The CDR3 coding sequence is TGTGCCAGCAGCCAAACACTGGGACAGGCCTATTATGGCTACACCTTC. Protein: CASSQTLGQAYYGYTF.

The J gene is TRBJ2-3, the V gene TRBV5-1, with D possibly matching TRBD2 (6 bases). In germline, CDR1 is SGHRS, CDR2 YFSETQ. The CDR3 loop spans 16 amino acids. The ends were cut back, 0 bases at V and 2 bases at J, with 13 bases in the middle. CDR3 region: CASSLVPGTYTDTQYF. DNA for the CDR3: TGCGCCAGCAGCTTGGTTCCAGGGACTTACACAGATACGCAGTATTTT.

V is TRBV7-2 and J is TRBJ2-2; 10 nucleotides line up with TRBD2. From germline, CDR1 is SGHTA and CDR2 FQGNSA. The CDR3 spans 16 residues. V trimming: 6 bases; J trimming: 3 bases; junction bases outside the gene matches: 7. The CDR3 DNA is TGTGCCAGCAGACTGCTAGCGGGAGTTTACACCGGGGAGCTGTTTTTT. This codes for CASRLLAGVYTGELFF.